This section outlines one T cell receptor beta chain sequence together with its context. Its antigen remains unidentified. After isolation, RNA underwent reverse transcription to generate cDNA as the sequencing template. Method: immunoSEQ multiplex PCR; TCRdb's copy keeps in-frame clones and lacks some. This sample carries roughly 110,000 clones, roughly 56% of them seen once, and the ten largest clones take approximately 3.1%. Germline V CDR1 and CDR2: SGHNT, YYREEE (reference sequence). This CDR3 is built from 14 residues. The ends were cut back, 1 base at V and 7 bases at J, with 12 bases in the middle. This sample stems from a study of CD8+ T cells in alopecia areata. General study results and limits: Expanded CD8+ clones among the top 100, as well as scalp clonality, were significantly decreased by tofacitinib.

Stated treatment: oral pan-JAK inhibitor, 5-10 mg twice daily. Sequenced here: CD4+ T cells sorted from blood, sampled at week 24, from a patient treated with tofacitinib. The receptor's source is a human donor with alopecia areata. V gene TRBV5-4 combines with J gene TRBJ2-1; D is perhaps TRBD1 (6 bases). As DNA, the CDR3 is TGTGCCAGCAGCTTGTACAGGGAGACGAATGAGCAGTTCTTC. It encodes CASSLYRETNEQFF.